This T cell receptor beta chain was sequenced for a study of blood T cell repertoires in COVID-19. Study overall: PBMCs, B-cell-depleted T cells, or T cells provided the cDNA or gDNA that made up the material.

The CDR3 has 14 residues. Germline CDR1 is GTSNPN and CDR2 is SVGIG (reference sequence). Trimming took 3 bases from V and 1 from J, leaving 12 bases between them. As to this clone: At the DNA level, this CDR3 is encoded by other sequences in the same sample as well.

TCRdb keeps only in-frame clones here, not all; method: immunoSEQ multiplex PCR. Of 150,000 to 250,000 clones detected, 70% to 80% appear once; the ten largest clones hold roughly 5.6%. The receptor was derived from a woman aged 35 to 49 with COVID-19, enrolled during active disease. Source material: peripheral blood. V usage is TRBV30 and J usage is TRBJ1-2, with D maybe TRBD1 (6 bases). The CDR3: CAWRETGLNYGYTF. Here the CDR3 DNA reads TGTGCCTGGAGGGAGACAGGACTTAACTATGGCTACACCTTC.